This TCR beta chain was captured in a study of primary melanoma T cells and metastatic recurrence. At the level of the study: Samples were primary melanomas of stage T2 to T4. Overall study results and limits: Regardless of ulceration, mitotic rate or nodal disease, >20% T-cell fraction appeared protective.

Measured with immunoSEQ multiplex PCR; TCRdb has only the in-frame clones, and not every one. The sample lists around 180 clones; 93% were seen once. This CDR3 contains 16 residues. CDR1 and CDR2 from the germline V gene are MNHGY and SAAAGT. V lost 8 bases, J lost 1 base, and 18 bases lay in between. Comments on this clone: The antigen is undetermined.

The chain carries TRBV6-8 and TRBJ1-5; tentative D call: TRBD1 (6 bases). The TCR was taken from a human donor with melanoma. The sequenced sample was melanoma tumor tissue. The CDR3: CASFPAGALSNQPQHF. The CDR3 DNA sequence: TGTGCCAGCTTTCCAGCAGGGGCCCTGAGCAATCAGCCCCAGCATTTT.